This T cell receptor beta chain was captured by sequencing in a study of blood T cell repertoires in COVID-19. Looking at the study overall: The origin of the acute and convalescent COVID-19 samples was the United States, Italy and Spain. PBMCs, B-cell-depleted T cells, or T cells were the source of the cDNA or gDNA that made up the material.

Unmatched junction bases numbered 5, after V lost 4 bases and J lost 8 bases. Germline-derived CDR1 and CDR2 are MGHRA and YSYEKL. The length of the CDR3 is 15 residues. As processed by the authors: Nucleated cell number was recorded as an estimate derived from reference gene primer amplification. Profiled with immunoSEQ multiplex PCR; TCRdb holds only in-frame clones, not every one. The V and J calls and clone size come from that table; D and trimming were worked out from the DNA. The sample yields about 270,000 clones, approximately 86% seen once. The sequenced sample consisted of peripheral blood. The chain combines TRBV4-1 with TRBJ1-6, with 10 positions matching TRBD1. The TCR originated in a man aged 40-49 years who had recovered from COVID-19. The CDR3 loop reads CASSPPGTGDSPLHF. CDR3 DNA: TGCGCCAGCAGCCCTCCCGGGACAGGGGATTCACCCCTCCACTTT.